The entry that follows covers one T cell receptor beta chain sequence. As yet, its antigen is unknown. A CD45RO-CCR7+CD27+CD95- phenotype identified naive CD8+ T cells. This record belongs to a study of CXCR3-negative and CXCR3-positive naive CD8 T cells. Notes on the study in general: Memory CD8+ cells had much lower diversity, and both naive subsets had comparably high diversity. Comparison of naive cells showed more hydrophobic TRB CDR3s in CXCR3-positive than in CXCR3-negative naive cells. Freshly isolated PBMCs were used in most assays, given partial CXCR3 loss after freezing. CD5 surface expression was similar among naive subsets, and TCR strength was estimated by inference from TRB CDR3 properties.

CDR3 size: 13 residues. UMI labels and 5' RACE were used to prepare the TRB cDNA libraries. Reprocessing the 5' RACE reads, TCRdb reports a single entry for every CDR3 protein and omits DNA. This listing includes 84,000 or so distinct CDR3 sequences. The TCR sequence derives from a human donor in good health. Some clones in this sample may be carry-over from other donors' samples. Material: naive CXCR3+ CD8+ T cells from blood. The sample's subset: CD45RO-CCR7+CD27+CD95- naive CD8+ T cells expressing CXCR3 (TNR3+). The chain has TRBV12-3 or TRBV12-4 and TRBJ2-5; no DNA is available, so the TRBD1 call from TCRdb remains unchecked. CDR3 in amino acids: CASGMDSQETQYF.